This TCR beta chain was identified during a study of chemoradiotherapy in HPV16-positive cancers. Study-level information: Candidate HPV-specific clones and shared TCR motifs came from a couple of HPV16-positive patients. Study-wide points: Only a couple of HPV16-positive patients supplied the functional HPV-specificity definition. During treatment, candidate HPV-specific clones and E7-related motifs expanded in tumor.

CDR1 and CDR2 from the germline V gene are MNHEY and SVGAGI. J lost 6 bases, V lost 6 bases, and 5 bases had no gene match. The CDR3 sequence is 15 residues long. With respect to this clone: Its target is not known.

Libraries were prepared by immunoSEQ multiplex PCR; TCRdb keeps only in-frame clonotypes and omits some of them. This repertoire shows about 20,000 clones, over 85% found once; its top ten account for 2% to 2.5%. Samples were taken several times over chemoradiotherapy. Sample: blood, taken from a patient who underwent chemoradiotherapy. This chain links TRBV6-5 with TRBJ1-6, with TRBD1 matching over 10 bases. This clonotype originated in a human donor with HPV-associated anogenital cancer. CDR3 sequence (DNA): TGTGCCAGCAGGGGGACAGGGGAGATTAATTCACCCCTCCACTTT. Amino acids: CASRGTGEINSPLHF.